Following are 7 T cell receptor beta chains from one sample sequenced in a study of OX40 agonist ivuxolimab in advanced cancers. TCRdb's table, derived via immunoSEQ multiplex PCR, lists solely in-frame clones and lacks some. The repertoire holds about 99,000 clones, with about 96% as singletons. The sample here was CD4+ or CD8+ T cells sorted from blood, taken in a trial of the OX40 agonist ivuxolimab. These receptors came from an adult with an advanced solid tumor such as melanoma, head and neck, liver or kidney cancer.

The chain joins TRBV4-1 to TRBJ1-2, with D maybe TRBD1 (5 bases). Deletions cut 1 base from V and 8 bases from J, with 14 bases between. In germline, CDR1 is MGHRA, CDR2 YSYEKL. The CDR3 covers 14 residues. The CDR3 DNA follows: TGCGCCAGCAGCCAAGCGAGGGGTTCCTACGGCTACACCTTC. Encoded protein: CASSQARGSYGYTF.

The rearrangement joins TRBV19 to TRBJ1-3; D perhaps matches TRBD1 (6 bases). CDR3 length: 16 amino acids. Germline V gene data show CDR1 as LNHDA and CDR2 as SQIVND (reference sequence). V was cut by 4 bases and J by 0 bases, with 13 bases left in between. CDR3 bases: TGTGCCAGTAGTACCCCCTGGGACAACTCTGGAAACACCATATATTTT. Its protein is CASSTPWDNSGNTIYF. The full variable domain, completed using reference TRBV19 and TRBJ1-3, is DGGITQSPKYLFRKEGQNVTLSCEQNLNHDAMYWYRQDPGQGLRLIYYSQIVNDFQKGDIAEGYSVSREKKESFPLTVTSAQKNPTAFYLCASSTPWDNSGNTIYFGEGSWLTVV.

A few counts support this clone. The chain couples TRBV7-9 to TRBJ2-7; the match to TRBD1 covers 8 bases. The germline CDR1 and CDR2 sequences are SEHNR and FQNEAQ (reference sequence). This CDR3 comprises 15 residues. Trimming took 2 bases from V and 3 from J; bases not matched to a gene: 6. As DNA, the CDR3 is TGTGCCAGCAGCTTACCTTCAGGGGGCAACTACGAGCAGTACTTC. Amino acids: CASSLPSGGNYEQYF.

The V gene is TRBV12-5, the J gene TRBJ2-4, with TRBD2 as a possible D gene (6 bases). This CDR3 spans 15 amino acids. Trimming took off 4 bases at V and 3 bases at J, with 13 bases between the two ends. Germline V gene lookup returns CDR1 LGHNT and CDR2 FRNRAP. In DNA form, the CDR3 reads TGTGCTAGTGGTTACCCGATGGGAGGCAAAAACATTCAGTACTTC. Protein: CASGYPMGGKNIQYF.

In its sample, this clone was seen once. The chain employs TRBV5-4 and TRBJ2-3; D not certain. Germline V CDR1 and CDR2: SGHNT, YYREEE (reference sequence). The germline V and J ends were trimmed by 0 bases and 5 bases, with 10 bases remaining between them. The CDR3 contains 14 residues. The CDR3 loop reads CASSLVGSGDTQYF. CDR3 DNA: TGTGCCAGCAGCTTGGTAGGTTCCGGAGATACGCAGTATTTT.

This clone was picked up one time. The CDR3 nucleotides read TGTGCCAGCAGCTCGCTTAACAGGGGGCCGGGTGAGCAGTACTTC. Protein: CASSSLNRGPGEQYF. The rearrangement links TRBV7-9 to TRBJ2-7; 9 bases align to TRBD1. The CDR3 consists of 15 residues. The junction had 11 bases not matched to a gene; V was cut back by 4 bases and J by 7 bases. Germline CDR1 reads SEHNR; CDR2 reads FQNEAQ (reference sequence).

CDR3 DNA: TGTGCCAGTAGTGAGACAGGGGCCAACTATGGCTACACCTTC. Protein product: CASSETGANYGYTF. This chain joins TRBV19 and TRBJ1-2; TRBD1 matches at 8 bases. The CDR3 is 14 residues long. Trimming cost V 5 bases and J 2 bases; bases outside gene matches: 4. Germline V gene lookup returns CDR1 LNHDA and CDR2 SQIVND (reference sequence).